The source of this T cell receptor (beta chain) is a study of CXCR3-negative and CXCR3-positive naive CD8 T cells (dated by TCRdb to about 2019). Background on the whole study: In total, about 135 million TRB reads were obtained, which works out to roughly 1.5 +/- 0.3 million reads per library. Diversity and physicochemical repertoire analyses were performed on about ten donors pooled from two independent experiments. For the TRBV-TRBJ cluster analysis, the naive subsets came from a handful of donors, while the memory cells came from 3 donors.

Of note for this clonotype: Its antigen is currently not known.

In the germline V gene, CDR1 corresponds to SGHNT and CDR2 to YENEEA. CDR3 length: 14 amino acids, cysteine to phenylalanine. Only the protein is on record. Beyond this particular receptor, the publication reports: CXCR3 expression partially decreased after cryopreservation, so most assays used freshly isolated PBMCs. Repertoire diversity was comparably high in both naive subsets but much lower in memory CD8+ T cells. Because surface CD5, which is linked to self-reactivity in mice, was comparable between the naive subsets, TCR interaction strength was also inferred from TRB CDR3 physicochemical properties. Compared with CXCR3-negative naive cells, CXCR3-positive naive cells had TRB CDR3s with higher hydrophobicity (lower Kidera factor 4), lower energy, and higher strength and volume indices. Similar TRBV-TRBJ usage was shown by naive CXCR3-negative and CXCR3-positive cells from the same donor, whereas distinct patterns were shown by memory cells.

Each CD8+ T cell subset was flow-sorted in triplicate, and 250,000 to 300,000 cells per subset were placed directly into RLT lysis buffer. Naive CD8+ T cells were defined stringently as CD45RO-CCR7+CD27+CD95- to exclude memory contaminants. Peripheral blood mononuclear cells were isolated from buffy coats using standard density gradient centrifugation. Naive CXCR3-negative and CXCR3-positive CD8+ T cells were flow-sorted using a FACSAria III. Total RNA was extracted from sorted cells using an RNeasy Mini Kit. The sequencer was a NextSeq 550. The Human TCR Profiling Kit (MiLaboratory) was used to make UMI-labeled 5' RACE TRB cDNA libraries. The full amount of extracted RNA was used for cDNA synthesis, and the full amount of resulting cDNA was used for PCR amplification. Libraries were prepared in parallel with an identical number of PCR cycles. Per the original workflow: About 53,000 +/- 10,000 unique UMI-labeled TRB cDNA molecules per library were extracted with MIGEC and MiXCR, with at least two reads per UMI required. On average, each library contained roughly 40,000 +/- 10,000 functional in-frame TRB CDR3 nucleotide clonotypes without stop codons. After downsampling to 5000 UMI-labeled TRB molecules per sample, diversity metrics such as normalized Shannon-Wiener and Chao1 were calculated in VDJtools. VDJtools was used to calculate clonotype-size-weighted physicochemical properties of the central five CDR3 residues, namely interaction energy, strength, volume and Kidera factor 4. TCRdb reprocessed the reads and provides one entry for every CDR3 protein sequence; no DNA is given. These V and J calls originate from TCRdb's pipeline instead of the authors' own analysis. This sample's table carries about 120,000 distinct CDR3 sequences. Jointly, the top ten make up roughly 0.3% of the sample.

In this chain, TRBV11-3 is recombined with TRBJ2-5. This clonotype was obtained from a human donor in good health. Some clones in this sample may be carry-over from other donors' samples. Sequences were obtained from naive CXCR3- CD8+ T cells from blood. Sample cell subset or site, as interpreted from the label and publication: CD45RO-CCR7+CD27+CD95- naive CD8+ T cells lacking CXCR3 (TNR3-). The CDR3 amino acid sequence is: CASSFFQDQETQYF.